The 7 T cell receptor beta chains below were found in one sample sequenced in a study of blood T cell repertoires in COVID-19. Clones were read by immunoSEQ multiplex PCR, and TCRdb kept only the in-frame ones, dropping some. The table shows around 240,000 clones, with about 86% occurring only once. Material for sequencing was peripheral blood. The receptors derive from a woman aged 25 to 39 who had recovered from COVID-19.

The chain joins TRBV6-5 to TRBJ2-7; TRBD1 matches at 8 bases. V was pared by 7 bases and J by 7 bases, with 15 bases of the junction left unmatched. This CDR3 spans 15 amino acids. Germline V gene sequence: CDR1 MNHEY, CDR2 SVGAGI. In nucleotides, the CDR3 is TGTGCCAGCATCAAGGGGGCAGGGGGCAAGTGGGAGCAGTACTTC. It translates to CASIKGAGGKWEQYF.

This clone was recorded only once. V and J are TRBV6-5 and TRBJ2-3; 9 bases map to TRBD2. The CDR3 covers 14 residues. Trimming cost V 4 bases and J 5 bases; bases outside gene matches: 4. Per the germline V gene, CDR1 is MNHEY and CDR2 is SVGAGI. The CDR3, as DNA: TGTGCCAGCAGTTGGCGGGGGGGAGGAGATACGCAGTATTTT. It specifies CASSWRGGGDTQYF.

The count of this clone is one. The CDR3 loop reads CSVDSGGDTQYF. In DNA form, the CDR3 reads TGCAGCGTTGACAGCGGGGGGGATACGCAGTATTTT. V gene TRBV29-1 combines with J gene TRBJ2-3; 9 bases are shared with TRBD2. The CDR3 extends over 12 amino acids. J gave up 6 bases and V 3 bases, and 1 base lay outside the gene matches. CDR1 is SQVTM and CDR2 is ANQGSEA in the germline V gene.

The chain uses TRBV2 and TRBJ2-7; no clear D. Germline CDR1 SNHLY, CDR2 FYNNEI. The CDR3 runs 11 residues. Trimming removed 6 bases from V and 0 bases from J, with 3 bases in between. The CDR3 spells CASSYSYEQYF. The CDR3 DNA follows: TGTGCCAGCAGCTACTCCTACGAGCAGTACTTC.

The chain is built from TRBV25-1 and TRBJ1-1, with D tentatively TRBD1 (6 bases). Germline CDR1 and CDR2: MGHDK and SYGVNS. Trimming removed 8 bases from V and 2 bases from J, with 18 bases in between. This CDR3 is 15 amino acids long. The CDR3, as DNA: TGTGCCAGCTCGGACAGCGGCAGGATCAACACTGAAGCTTTCTTT. It yields the protein CASSDSGRINTEAFF.

The chain uses TRBV5-1 and TRBJ2-3; 8 nucleotides agree with TRBD2. The CDR3 contains 15 residues. The ends lost 9 bases at V and 0 bases at J; junction bases unmatched: 9. Germline CDR1 is SGHRS and CDR2 is YFSETQ. The CDR3 is CATHSGGASTDTQYF. As DNA, the CDR3 is TGCGCCACCCATTCGGGGGGGGCGAGCACAGATACGCAGTATTTT.

This rearrangement joins TRBV18 to TRBJ2-7; D call uncertain. Trimming took off 4 bases at V and 0 bases at J, with 13 bases between the two ends. The CDR3 is made up of 15 amino acids. Germline lookup yields CDR1 KGHSH and CDR2 LQKENI. The CDR3 sequence is CASSRDTVSSYEQYF. The CDR3, as DNA: TGTGCCAGCTCACGAGACACCGTTAGCTCCTACGAGCAGTACTTC.